This is a list of T cell receptor beta chains from one sample in a study of cytomegalovirus exposure and HLA in healthy donors. The assay was immunoSEQ multiplex PCR, and TCRdb's table has in-frame clones only and misses some. The repertoire holds about 130,000 clones, with around 74% as singletons. The sample consisted of PBMCs. The receptors stem from a male donor in good health and CMV-seronegative. CDR3s include the opening cysteine and the closing phenylalanine or tryptophan. Each record gives: J gene, V gene, clone size, D gene, CDR3 DNA, CDR3 protein. The D gene is left open where the match is weak. Expanded clones are given a class, and other clones once, few, many or no size at all.

>TRBJ2-1|TRBV5-4|-|-
TGTGCCAGCAGCTGGGGCGAAACCAATGAGCAGTTCTTC
CASSWGETNEQFF
>TRBJ2-1|TRBV4-2|-|TRBD2
TGTGCCAGCAGCCAACGCGGGGGGGCAGTCAATGAGCAGTTCTTC
CASSQRGGAVNEQFF
>TRBJ2-1|TRBV28|few|TRBD1
TGTGCCAGCAGTTTCCAGCCGGGACAGGGACGCAATGAGCAGTTCTTC
CASSFQPGQGRNEQFF
>TRBJ2-7|TRBV27|-|TRBD2
TGTGCCAGCAGTTCCGTGGCGGGAGCCGAGCAGTACTTC
CASSSVAGAEQYF
>TRBJ2-3|TRBV4-1|few|-
TGCGCCAGCAGCCAAGCTACCACGGGGGGCGAGACGCAGTATTTT
CASSQATTGGETQYF
>TRBJ1-6|TRBV9|few|TRBD1
TGTGCCAGCAGCGTATCGCACAGGGGGATTTCACCCCTCCACTTT
CASSVSHRGISPLHF
>TRBJ2-7|TRBV6-5|-|TRBD1
TGTGCCAGCAGCCCGGGACAGGGTATATCCTACGAGCAGTACTTC
CASSPGQGISYEQYF
>TRBJ2-5|TRBV2|-|TRBD1
TGTGCCAGCAGTGAAGAGGGACAGCAAGAGACCCAGTACTTC
CASSEEGQQETQYF
>TRBJ2-7|TRBV4-3|-|-
TGCGCCAGCAGCCAAGTGGGGGGCTACGAGCAGTACTTC
CASSQVGGYEQYF
>TRBJ2-7|TRBV28|-|TRBD1
TGTGCCACCCAATACAGGGGCTTTTCCTACGAGCAGTACTTC
CATQYRGFSYEQYF
>TRBJ2-3|TRBV27|-|-
TGTGCCAGCAGCCCGCTAGGGACAACCATCGGCACAGATACGCAGTATTTT
CASSPLGTTIGTDTQYF
>TRBJ2-1|TRBV13|few|TRBD2
TGTGCCAGCAGCTTAATGTTCGCTAGCGGGAACCCCGACTACAATGAGCAGTTCTTC
CASSLMFASGNPDYNEQFF
>TRBJ2-1|TRBV29-1|-|TRBD1
TGCAGCGTAGATGCCGGGACAGAAGTATACAATGAGCAGTTCTTC
CSVDAGTEVYNEQFF
>TRBJ2-7|TRBV28|-|TRBD2
TGTGCCAGCAGTTTACTTAGCGGGAGGCGTTCCTACGAGCAGTACTTC
CASSLLSGRRSYEQYF
>TRBJ1-4|TRBV2|-|TRBD1
TGTGCCAGCATGCTGGACAGGGGAGTAGAAAAACTGTTTTTT
CASMLDRGVEKLFF
>TRBJ2-5|TRBV27|-|TRBD2
TGTGCCAGCAGTTTCCTGGCGGGGGAAGAGACCCAGTACTTC
CASSFLAGEETQYF
>TRBJ1-1|TRBV6-6|-|TRBD1
TGTGCCAGCAGCGACAGGGGTTTGAACACTGAAGCTTTCTTT
CASSDRGLNTEAFF
>TRBJ1-2|TRBV9|-|TRBD1
TGTGCCAGCAGCGGACTTCAGGGGGGTCTGAACTATGGCTACACCTTC
CASSGLQGGLNYGYTF